These 15 T cell receptor beta chains were all obtained from the same sample, sequenced in a study of T cells in Graves' hyperthyroidism and ophthalmopathy. Researchers amplified the TCR beta CDR3 regions from RNA transcripts. First-round RT-PCR of the TCR CDR3 relied on the HTBI primer set. MiXCR, applied by TCRdb to the multiplex PCR reads, yields one record per CDR3 protein. The sample lists 250,000 to 300,000 distinct CDR3 sequences, roughly an eighth seen once, with 7% to 9% in the top ten. The sample consisted of blood. Receptors originate from a woman aged 40 to 55 with Graves' hyperthyroidism.

This clonotype came up many times. V and J are TRBV11-2 and TRBJ2-7; 7 bases are shared with TRBD1. CDR3 size: 15 residues. Trimming cost V 1 base and J 2 bases; bases outside gene matches: 5. Germline CDR1 and CDR2: SGHAT and FQNNGV. The CDR3 reads CASSLVGTVTYEQYF. CDR3 sequence (DNA): TGTGCCAGCAGCTTAGTAGGGACAGTAACCTACGAGCAGTACTTC.

This clonotype was recorded at least ten times. V gene TRBV2 combines with J gene TRBJ2-7; TRBD2 matches 7 bases. Trimming at V came to 3 bases and at J to 3 bases, leaving 5 bases not matched to a gene. CDR1 and CDR2 (germline): SNHLY, FYNNEI. This CDR3 is 14 amino acids long. The CDR3 DNA is TGTGCCAGCAGTGAGGCGGGAGACCTCTACGAGCAGTACTTC. It is translated as CASSEAGDLYEQYF.

This clonotype showed up many times. This sequence joins TRBV28 and TRBJ2-5, with 11 bases fitting TRBD2. This CDR3 has 17 amino acids. Germline V CDR1 and CDR2: MDHEN, SYDVKM. Germline trimming cut 4 bases from V and 6 bases from J; bases unmatched to any gene: 13. The CDR3 DNA follows: TGTGCCAGCAGTTCCGACTTAGCGGGAGGGGTTGAGCAGACCCAGTACTTC. Its protein is CASSSDLAGGVEQTQYF.

There are many counts of this clonotype. The V gene is TRBV30, the J gene TRBJ1-2, with a tentative D call TRBD1 (5 bases). Looked up from germline, CDR1 is GTSNPN and CDR2 is SVGIG (reference sequence). V was shortened by 5 bases and J by 1 base, with 8 bases between the two germline ends. The CDR3 totals 12 residues. The CDR3 region is CAWATVNYGYTF. In DNA form, the CDR3 reads TGTGCCTGGGCGACAGTTAACTATGGCTACACCTTC.

This clonotype was observed at least ten times. V is TRBV12-3 or TRBV12-4 and J is TRBJ1-4; D is possibly TRBD1 (5 bases). The CDR3 runs to 15 residues. The germline V and J ends were trimmed by 3 bases and 0 bases, with 8 bases remaining between them. CDR3 loop: CASSFSTATNEKLFF. The CDR3 region has the DNA TGTGCCAGCAGTTTCTCGACAGCAACTAATGAAAAACTGTTTTTT.

This clonotype has at least ten counts. V usage is TRBV7-2 and J usage is TRBJ2-3, with D unresolved. The CDR3 loop spans 16 amino acids. Between the trimmed V and J ends, which lost 5 bases and 6 bases, there was a span of 21 bases. Germline V gene sequence: CDR1 SGHTA, CDR2 FQGNSA. The CDR3 DNA reads TGTGCCAGCAGCCCGTTCGCGGCGAATACTGGGGATACGCAGTATTTT. Translation gives CASSPFAANTGDTQYF.

The chain combines TRBV28 with TRBJ2-3; TRBD2 matches 10 bases. Germline CDR1 reads MDHEN; CDR2 reads SYDVKM. Trimming at V came to 4 bases and at J to 3 bases, leaving 22 bases not matched to a gene. The CDR3 runs to 21 residues. The CDR3 region is CASSSQAAGGPSRVKTDTQYF. CDR3 bases: TGTGCCAGCAGTTCACAGGCAGCGGGAGGGCCTTCTCGGGTAAAAACAGATACGCAGTATTTT.

This clonotype was seen only a few times. The V and J genes are TRBV19 and TRBJ2-2, with 8 bases that match TRBD2. The germline V gene has CDR1 LNHDA and CDR2 SQIVND (reference sequence). V trimming: 4 bases; J trimming: 4 bases; junction bases outside the gene matches: 5. The CDR3 totals 15 residues. Here the CDR3 reads CASSTSGSGTGELFF. CDR3 coding DNA: TGTGCCAGTAGTACAAGCGGGAGCGGCACCGGGGAGCTGTTTTTT. Full variable domain (outside the CDR3, taken from reference TRBV19 and TRBJ2-2): DGGITQSPKYLFRKEGQNVTLSCEQNLNHDAMYWYRQDPGQGLRLIYYSQIVNDFQKGDIAEGYSVSREKKESFPLTVTSAQKNPTAFYLCASSTSGSGTGELFFGEGSRLTVL.

There are many counts of this clonotype. This chain connects TRBV6-4 to TRBJ2-2, with D possibly being TRBD2 (6 bases). The V end was cut by 6 bases, the J end by 3 bases, with 11 bases between. The germline V gene encodes CDR1 MRHNA and CDR2 SNTAGT. This CDR3 spans 14 amino acids. The CDR3 sequence: CASREGQDTGELFF. CDR3 in DNA: TGTGCCAGCAGGGAGGGCCAGGACACCGGGGAGCTGTTTTTT.

This clonotype was detected ten times or more. This sequence joins TRBV7-8 and TRBJ1-3; 8 bases fit TRBD1. The germline V gene has CDR1 SGHVS and CDR2 FQNEAQ. V was clipped by 4 bases and J by 1 base; unmatched bases: 0. CDR3 length equals 14 residues. The CDR3 is CASSWTGSGNTIYF. In DNA, the CDR3 is TGTGCCAGCAGCTGGACAGGGTCTGGAAACACCATATATTTT.

This clonotype was seen ten or more times. As DNA, the CDR3 is TGTGCCAGCAGCCCTCGCGGCGGTGGGCTGATGAACACTGAAGCTTTCTTT. Translation: CASSPRGGGLMNTEAFF. The rearrangement joins TRBV13 to TRBJ1-1; D call uncertain. The CDR3 extends over 17 amino acids. Germline V CDR1 and CDR2: PRHDT, FYEKMQ (reference sequence). Trimming shortened V by 5 bases and J by 0 bases, and 19 bases separated the two germline ends.

This clonotype was found many times. The V and J genes are TRBV2 and TRBJ2-1; 10 positions match TRBD1. The germline V gene encodes CDR1 SNHLY and CDR2 FYNNEI. V was clipped by 5 bases and J by 7 bases; unmatched bases: 5. The CDR3 spans 14 residues. The CDR3 DNA reads TGTGCCAGCAGTCGCGACAGGGGGCTAAATGAGCAGTTCTTC. It translates to CASSRDRGLNEQFF.

In its sample, this clonotype was seen many times. The rearrangement uses TRBV20-1 and TRBJ2-1, with TRBD2 matching 8 bases. The ends lost 0 bases at V and 8 bases at J; junction bases unmatched: 6. Germline loops: CDR1 DFQATT, CDR2 SNEGSKA (reference sequence). This CDR3 comprises 14 residues. CDR3 region: CSARDRRGGDEQFF. CDR3 DNA sequence: TGCAGTGCTAGAGACAGACGGGGGGGGGATGAGCAGTTCTTC.

This clonotype was recorded many times. This chain uses TRBV12-3 or TRBV12-4 with TRBJ2-1, with 7 bases matching TRBD1. The V segment lost 4 bases and the J segment 0 bases; nucleotides outside the gene matches: 0. The CDR3 length is 14 residues. The CDR3: CASSWDSSYNEQFF. Written as DNA, the CDR3 is TGTGCCAGCAGTTGGGACAGCTCCTACAATGAGCAGTTCTTC.

CDR3 nucleotides: TGTGCCAGCAGCGTAGGGGGGACGCAGGGGTCGGCCCAGTACTTC. Amino acids: CASSVGGTQGSAQYF. The chain uses TRBV9 and TRBJ2-5; D may be TRBD1 (6 bases). Germline values: CDR1 SGDLS, CDR2 YYNGEE. With 0 bases removed from V and 9 bases from J, the gap between germline ends came to 18 bases. The CDR3 is 15 residues long.